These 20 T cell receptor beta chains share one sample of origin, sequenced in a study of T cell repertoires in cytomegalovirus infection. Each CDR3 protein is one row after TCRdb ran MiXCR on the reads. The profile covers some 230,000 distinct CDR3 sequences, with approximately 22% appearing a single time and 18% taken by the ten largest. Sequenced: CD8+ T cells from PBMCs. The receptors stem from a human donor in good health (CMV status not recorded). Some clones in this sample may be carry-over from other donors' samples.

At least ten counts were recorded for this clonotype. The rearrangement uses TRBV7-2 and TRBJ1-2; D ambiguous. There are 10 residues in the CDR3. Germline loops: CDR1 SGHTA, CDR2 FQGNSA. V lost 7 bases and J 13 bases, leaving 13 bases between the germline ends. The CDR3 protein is CASTMERFTF. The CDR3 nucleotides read TGTGCCAGCACAATGGAGCGCTTCACCTTC.

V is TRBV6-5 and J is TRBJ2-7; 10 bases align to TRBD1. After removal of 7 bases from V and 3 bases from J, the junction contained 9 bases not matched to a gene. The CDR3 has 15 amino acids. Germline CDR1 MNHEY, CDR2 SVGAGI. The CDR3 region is CASTLRTGGLYEQYF. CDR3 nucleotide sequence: TGTGCCAGCACCCTTCGGACAGGGGGACTCTACGAGCAGTACTTC.

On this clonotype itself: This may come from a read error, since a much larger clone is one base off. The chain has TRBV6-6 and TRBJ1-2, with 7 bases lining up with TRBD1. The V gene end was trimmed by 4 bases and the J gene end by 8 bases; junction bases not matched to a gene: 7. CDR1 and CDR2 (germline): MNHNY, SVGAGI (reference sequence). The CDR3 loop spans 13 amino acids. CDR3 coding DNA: TGTGCCAGCAGTTTTCTGGACAGGAACGGCTACACCTTC. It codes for CASSFLDRNGYTF.

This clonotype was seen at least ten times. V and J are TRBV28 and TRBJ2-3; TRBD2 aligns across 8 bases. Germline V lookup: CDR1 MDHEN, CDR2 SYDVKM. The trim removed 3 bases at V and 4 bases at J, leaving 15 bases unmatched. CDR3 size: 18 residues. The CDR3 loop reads CASSFPGWGGGPPDTQYF. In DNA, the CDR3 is TGTGCCAGCAGTTTCCCCGGTTGGGGCGGGGGGCCGCCAGATACGCAGTATTTT. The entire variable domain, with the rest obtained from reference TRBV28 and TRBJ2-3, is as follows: DVKVTQSSRYLVKRTGEKVFLECVQDMDHENMFWYRQDPGLGLRLIYFSYDVKMKEKGDIPEGYSVSREKKERFSLILESASTNQTSMYLCASSFPGWGGGPPDTQYFGPGTRLTVL.

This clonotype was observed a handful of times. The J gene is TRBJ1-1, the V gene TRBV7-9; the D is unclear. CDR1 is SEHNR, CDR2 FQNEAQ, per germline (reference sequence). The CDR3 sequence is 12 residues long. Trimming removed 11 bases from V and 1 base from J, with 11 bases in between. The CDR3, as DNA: TGTGCCGAGGAGGCAGAGAACACTGAAGCTTTCTTT. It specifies CAEEAENTEAFF.

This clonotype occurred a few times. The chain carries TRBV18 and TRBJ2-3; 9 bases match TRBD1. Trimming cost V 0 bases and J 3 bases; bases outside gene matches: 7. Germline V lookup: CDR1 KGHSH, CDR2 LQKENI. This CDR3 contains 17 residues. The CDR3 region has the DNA TGTGCCAGCTCACCACCAAGCGGACAGGGGCAAACAGATACGCAGTATTTT. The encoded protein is CASSPPSGQGQTDTQYF. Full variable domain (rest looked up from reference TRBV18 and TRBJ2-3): NAGVMQNPRHLVRRRGQEARLRCSPMKGHSHVYWYRQLPEEGLKFMVYLQKENIIDESGMPKERFSAEFPKEGPSILRIQQVVRGDSAAYFCASSPPSGQGQTDTQYFGPGTRLTVL.

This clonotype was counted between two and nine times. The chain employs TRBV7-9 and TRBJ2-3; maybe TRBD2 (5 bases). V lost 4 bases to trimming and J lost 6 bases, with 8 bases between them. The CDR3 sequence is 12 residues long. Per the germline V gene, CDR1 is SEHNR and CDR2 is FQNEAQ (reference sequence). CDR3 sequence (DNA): TGTGCCAGCAGCTCACTAGAGGATACGCAGTATTTT. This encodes CASSSLEDTQYF.

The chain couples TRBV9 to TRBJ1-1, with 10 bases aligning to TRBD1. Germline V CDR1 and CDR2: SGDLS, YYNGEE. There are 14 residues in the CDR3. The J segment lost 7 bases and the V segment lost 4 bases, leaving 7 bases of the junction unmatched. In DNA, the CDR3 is TGTGCCAGCAGCCATTCCGGGACAGGGGATGAAGCTTTCTTT. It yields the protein CASSHSGTGDEAFF.

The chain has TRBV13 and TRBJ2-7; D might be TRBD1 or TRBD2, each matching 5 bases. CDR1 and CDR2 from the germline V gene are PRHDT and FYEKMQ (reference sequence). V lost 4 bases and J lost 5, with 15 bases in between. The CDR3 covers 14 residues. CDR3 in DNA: TGTGCCAGCAGCTCGCCGGGCCGGGGCCACGAGCAGTACTTC. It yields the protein CASSSPGRGHEQYF.

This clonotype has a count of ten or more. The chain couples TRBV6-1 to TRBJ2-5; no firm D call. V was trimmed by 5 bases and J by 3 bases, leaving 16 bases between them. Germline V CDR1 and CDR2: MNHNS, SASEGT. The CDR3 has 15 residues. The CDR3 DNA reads TGTGCCAGCAGTCCACTGGTCCGTACGGAAGAGACCCAGTACTTC. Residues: CASSPLVRTEETQYF.

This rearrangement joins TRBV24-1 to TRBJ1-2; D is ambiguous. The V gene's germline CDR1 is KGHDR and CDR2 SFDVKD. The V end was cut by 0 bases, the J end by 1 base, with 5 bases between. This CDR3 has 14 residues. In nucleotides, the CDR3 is TGTGCCACCAGTGATTTGCAAGATAACTATGGCTACACCTTC. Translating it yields CATSDLQDNYGYTF.

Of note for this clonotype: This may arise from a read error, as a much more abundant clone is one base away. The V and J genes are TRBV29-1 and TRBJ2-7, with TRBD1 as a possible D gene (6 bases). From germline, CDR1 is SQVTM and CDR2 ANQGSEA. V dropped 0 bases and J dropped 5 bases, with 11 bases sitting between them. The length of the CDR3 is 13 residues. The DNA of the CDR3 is TGCAGCGTTGAAGATCCCCGGACAGACGAGCAGTACTTC. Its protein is CSVEDPRTDEQYF.

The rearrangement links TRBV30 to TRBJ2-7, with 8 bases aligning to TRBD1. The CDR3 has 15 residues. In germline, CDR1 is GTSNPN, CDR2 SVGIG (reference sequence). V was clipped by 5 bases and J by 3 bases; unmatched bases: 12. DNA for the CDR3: TGTGCCTGGGACCACCGGGACAGGAGGAACTACGAGCAGTACTTC. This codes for CAWDHRDRRNYEQYF.

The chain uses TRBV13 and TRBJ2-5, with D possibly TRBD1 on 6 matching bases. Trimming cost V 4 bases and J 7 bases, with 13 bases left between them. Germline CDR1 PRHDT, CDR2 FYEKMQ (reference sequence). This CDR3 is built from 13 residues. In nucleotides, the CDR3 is TGTGCCAGCAGCTCCGGACAGACTGGGACCCAGTACTTC. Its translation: CASSSGQTGTQYF.

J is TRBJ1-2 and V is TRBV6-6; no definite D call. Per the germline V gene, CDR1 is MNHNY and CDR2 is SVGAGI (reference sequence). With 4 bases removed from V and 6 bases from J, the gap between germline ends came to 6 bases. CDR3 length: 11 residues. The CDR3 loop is CASSFSDGYTF. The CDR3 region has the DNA TGTGCCAGCAGTTTTTCGGATGGCTACACCTTC.

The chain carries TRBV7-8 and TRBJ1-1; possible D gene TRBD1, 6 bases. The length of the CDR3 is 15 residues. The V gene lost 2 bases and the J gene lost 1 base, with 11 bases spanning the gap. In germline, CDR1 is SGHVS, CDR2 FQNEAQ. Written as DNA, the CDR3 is TGTGCCAGCAGCTTACCGGGGGGCCAGAACACTGAAGCTTTCTTT. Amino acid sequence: CASSLPGGQNTEAFF.

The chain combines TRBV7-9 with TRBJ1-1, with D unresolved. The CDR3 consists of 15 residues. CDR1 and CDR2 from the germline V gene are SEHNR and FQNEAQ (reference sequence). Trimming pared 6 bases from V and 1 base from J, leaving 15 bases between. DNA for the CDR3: TGTGCCAGCAGTTTCCCTAACGGCGGGAACACTGAAGCTTTCTTT. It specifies CASSFPNGGNTEAFF.

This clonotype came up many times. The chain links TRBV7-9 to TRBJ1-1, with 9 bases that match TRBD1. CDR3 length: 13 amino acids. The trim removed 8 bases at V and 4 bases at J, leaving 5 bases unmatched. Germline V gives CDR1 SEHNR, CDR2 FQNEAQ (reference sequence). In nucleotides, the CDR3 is TGTGCCAGCGTCCGACAGGGGGGCACTGAAGCTTTCTTT. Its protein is CASVRQGGTEAFF.

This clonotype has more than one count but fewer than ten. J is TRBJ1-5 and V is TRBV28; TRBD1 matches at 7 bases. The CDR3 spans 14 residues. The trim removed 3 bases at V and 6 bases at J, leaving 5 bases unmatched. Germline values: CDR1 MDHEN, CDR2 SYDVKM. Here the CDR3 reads CASSFEGAFQPQHF. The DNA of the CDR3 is TGTGCCAGCAGTTTTGAGGGGGCATTTCAGCCCCAGCATTTT.

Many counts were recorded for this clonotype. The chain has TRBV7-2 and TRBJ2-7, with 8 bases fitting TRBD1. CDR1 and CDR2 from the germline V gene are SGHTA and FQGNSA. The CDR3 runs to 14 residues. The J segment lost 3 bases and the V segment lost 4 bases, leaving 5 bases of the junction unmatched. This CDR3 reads CASSSQGAGYEQYF. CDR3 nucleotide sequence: TGTGCCAGCAGCTCTCAGGGGGCAGGCTACGAGCAGTACTTC.